The source of this T cell receptor (beta chain) is a study of technical replicates of blood from a handful of donors. V trimming: 5 bases; J trimming: 3 bases; junction bases outside the gene matches: 9. This CDR3 spans 16 amino acids. Germline-derived CDR1 and CDR2 are MNHEY and SMNVEV (reference sequence). Libraries were prepared by immunoSEQ multiplex PCR; TCRdb keeps only in-frame clonotypes and omits some of them. The sample shows about 91,000 clones, 92% of them seen only once. Sequenced input: T cells isolated from PBMCs. This chain joins TRBV27 and TRBJ2-7; the match to TRBD2 covers 11 bases. This sequence was found in a human donor in good health. The CDR3 sequence: CASSLTAGLADYEQYF. CDR3 DNA: TGTGCCAGCAGTCTAACCGCGGGACTAGCGGACTACGAGCAGTACTTC.